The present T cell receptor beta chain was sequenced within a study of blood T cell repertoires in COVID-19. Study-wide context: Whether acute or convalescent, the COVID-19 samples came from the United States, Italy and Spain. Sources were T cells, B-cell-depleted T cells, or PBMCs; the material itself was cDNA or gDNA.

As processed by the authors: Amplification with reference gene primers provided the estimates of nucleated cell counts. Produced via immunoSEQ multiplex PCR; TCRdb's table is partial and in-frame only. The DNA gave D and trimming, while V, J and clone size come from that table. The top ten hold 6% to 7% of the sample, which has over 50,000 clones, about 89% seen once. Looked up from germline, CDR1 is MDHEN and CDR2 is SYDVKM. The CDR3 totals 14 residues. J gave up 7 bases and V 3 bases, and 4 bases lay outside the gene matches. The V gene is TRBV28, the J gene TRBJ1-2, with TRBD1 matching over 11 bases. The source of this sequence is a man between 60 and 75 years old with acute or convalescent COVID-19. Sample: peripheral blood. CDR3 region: CASSFRTGGFGYTF. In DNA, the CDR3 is TGTGCCAGCAGTTTTCGGACAGGGGGCTTTGGCTACACCTTC.